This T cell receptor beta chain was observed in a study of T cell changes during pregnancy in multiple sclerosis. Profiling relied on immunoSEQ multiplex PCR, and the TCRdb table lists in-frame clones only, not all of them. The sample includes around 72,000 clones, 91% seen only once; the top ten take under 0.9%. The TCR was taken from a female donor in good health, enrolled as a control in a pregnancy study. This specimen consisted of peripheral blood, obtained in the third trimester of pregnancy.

The CDR3 spells CASQPIHSGNTIYF. The CDR3 DNA reads TGTGCCAGCCAACCGATACACTCTGGAAACACCATATATTTT. This sequence joins TRBV25-1 and TRBJ1-3; D is undetermined. Per the germline V gene, CDR1 is MGHDK and CDR2 is SYGVNS. The CDR3 consists of 14 residues. V was cut by 8 bases and J by 0 bases, with 11 bases left in between.